This T cell receptor (beta chain) stems from a study of T cells in Graves' hyperthyroidism and ophthalmopathy. Germline CDR1 reads SQVTM; CDR2 reads ANQGSEA. Trimming at V came to 5 bases and at J to 2 bases, leaving 5 bases not matched to a gene. This CDR3 has 13 amino acids. From RNA transcripts, TCR beta CDR3 regions were amplified. An initial round of RT-PCR targeting the TCR CDR3 relied on the HTBI primer set. TCRdb independently ran MiXCR on the multiplex PCR reads; one entry per CDR3 protein. The sample includes roughly 510,000 distinct CDR3 sequences, 46% seen only once; the top ten take around two fifths.

The clonotype originates from an adult woman with Graves' disease, either hyperthyroidism or ophthalmopathy (not recorded which). This rearrangement joins TRBV29-1 to TRBJ2-7; TRBD2 matches at 8 bases. Sequencing was carried out using peripheral blood or thyroid tissue (not recorded which). The CDR3 DNA reads as TGCAGCGTTATAACTAGCGGAGCCTACGAGCAGTACTTC. Residues: CSVITSGAYEQYF.